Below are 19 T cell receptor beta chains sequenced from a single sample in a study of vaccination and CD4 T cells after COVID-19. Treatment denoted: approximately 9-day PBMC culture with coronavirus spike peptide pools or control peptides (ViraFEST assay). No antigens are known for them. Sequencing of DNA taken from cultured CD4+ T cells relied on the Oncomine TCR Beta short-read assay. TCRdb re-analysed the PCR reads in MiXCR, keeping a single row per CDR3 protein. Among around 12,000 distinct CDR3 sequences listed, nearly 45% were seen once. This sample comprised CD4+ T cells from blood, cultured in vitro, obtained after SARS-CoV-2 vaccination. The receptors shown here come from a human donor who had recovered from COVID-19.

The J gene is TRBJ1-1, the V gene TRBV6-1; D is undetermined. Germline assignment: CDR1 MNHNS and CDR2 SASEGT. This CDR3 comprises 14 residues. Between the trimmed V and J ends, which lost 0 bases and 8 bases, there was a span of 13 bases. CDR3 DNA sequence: TGTGCCAGCAGTGAAGCGGCCCGGGCTGAAGAAGCTTTCTTT. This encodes CASSEAARAEEAFF.

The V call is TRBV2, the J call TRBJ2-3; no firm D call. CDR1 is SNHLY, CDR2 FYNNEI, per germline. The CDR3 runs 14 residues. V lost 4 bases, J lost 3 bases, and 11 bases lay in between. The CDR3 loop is CASSGPAETDTQYF. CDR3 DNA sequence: TGTGCCAGCAGTGGCCCGGCAGAGACAGATACGCAGTATTTT.

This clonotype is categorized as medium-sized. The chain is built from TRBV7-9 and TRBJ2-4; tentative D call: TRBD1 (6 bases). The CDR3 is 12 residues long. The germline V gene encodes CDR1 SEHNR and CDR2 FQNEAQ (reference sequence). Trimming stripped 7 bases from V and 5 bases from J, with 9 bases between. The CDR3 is CASTNRENIQYF. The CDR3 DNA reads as TGTGCCAGCACCAACAGGGAAAACATTCAGTACTTC.

Here the CDR3 DNA reads TGCAGTGTCAACCTCGGGACACAAAAAGAGACCCAGTACTTC. This sequence encodes CSVNLGTQKETQYF. This chain links TRBV20-1 with TRBJ2-5; TRBD1 is a possible D gene (6 bases). V shed 7 bases and J shed 3 bases, with 18 bases lying between them. CDR3 size: 14 residues. Germline loops: CDR1 DFQATT, CDR2 SNEGSKA (reference sequence).

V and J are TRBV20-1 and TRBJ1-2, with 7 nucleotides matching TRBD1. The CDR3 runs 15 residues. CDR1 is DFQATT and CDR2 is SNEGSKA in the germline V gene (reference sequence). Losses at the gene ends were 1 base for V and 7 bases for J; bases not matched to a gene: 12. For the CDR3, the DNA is TGCAGTGCTAGAGTTCCCCCGGAGGGGGCAGGTGGCTACACCTTC. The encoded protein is CSARVPPEGAGGYTF.

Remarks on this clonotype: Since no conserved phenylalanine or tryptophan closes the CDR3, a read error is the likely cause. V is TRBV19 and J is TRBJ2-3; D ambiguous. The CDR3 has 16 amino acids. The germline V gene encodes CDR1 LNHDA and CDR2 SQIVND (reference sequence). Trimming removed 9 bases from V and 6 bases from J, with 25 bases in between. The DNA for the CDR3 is TGTGCCAGGAAAAACAGCGTTTCGGATATTGTGGATACGCAGTATTCT. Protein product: CARKNSVSDIVDTQYS.

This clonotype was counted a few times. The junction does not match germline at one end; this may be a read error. The CDR3 is CASSFSNLTGPRPHF. In nucleotides, the CDR3 is TGTGCCAGCAGCTTTTCGAACCTTACAGGGCCACGTCCCCACTTC. V is TRBV5-6 and J is TRBJ2-7; maybe TRBD1 (6 bases). The length of the CDR3 is 15 residues. The germline gives CDR1 SGHDT, CDR2 YYEEEE.

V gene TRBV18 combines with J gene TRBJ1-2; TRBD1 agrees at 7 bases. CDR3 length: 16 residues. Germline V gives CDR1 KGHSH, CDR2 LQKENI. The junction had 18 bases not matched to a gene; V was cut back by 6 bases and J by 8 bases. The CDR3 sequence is CASSPSRDSSLLGYTF. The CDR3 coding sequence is TGTGCCAGCTCCCCCTCCCGGGACAGCAGCCTTTTGGGCTACACCTTC.

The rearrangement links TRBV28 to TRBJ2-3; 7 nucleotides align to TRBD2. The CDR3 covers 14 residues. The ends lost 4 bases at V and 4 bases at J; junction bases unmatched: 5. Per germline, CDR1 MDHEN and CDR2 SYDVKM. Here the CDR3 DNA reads TGTGCCAGCAGTTGGGAGGGAGGGTCAGATACGCAGTATTTT. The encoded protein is CASSWEGGSDTQYF.

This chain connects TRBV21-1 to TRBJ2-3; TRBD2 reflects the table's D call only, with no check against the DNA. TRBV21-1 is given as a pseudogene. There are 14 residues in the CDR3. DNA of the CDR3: TGTGCCAGGAGGACTAGCGGTCACACAGATACGCAGTATTTT. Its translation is CARRTSGHTDTQYF.

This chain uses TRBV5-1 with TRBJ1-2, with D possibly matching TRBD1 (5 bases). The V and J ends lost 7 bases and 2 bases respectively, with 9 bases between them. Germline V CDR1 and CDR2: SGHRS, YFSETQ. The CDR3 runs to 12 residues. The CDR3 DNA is TGCGCCAGCTCGGGGGTGAACTATGGCTACACCTTC. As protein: CASSGVNYGYTF. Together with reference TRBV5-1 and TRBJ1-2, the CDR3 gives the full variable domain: KAGVTQTPRYLIKTRGQQVTLSCSPISGHRSVSWYQQTPGQGLQFLFEYFSETQRNKGNFPGRFSGRQFSNSRSEMNVSTLELGDSALYLCASSGVNYGYTFGSGTRLTVV.

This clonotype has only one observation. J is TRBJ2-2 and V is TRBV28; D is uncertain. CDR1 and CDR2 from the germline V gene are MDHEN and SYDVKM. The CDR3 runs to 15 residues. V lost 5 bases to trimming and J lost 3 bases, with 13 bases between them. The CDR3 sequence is CASSKTLVDTGELFF. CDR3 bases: TGTGCCAGCAGTAAGACACTGGTCGACACCGGGGAGCTGTTTTTT. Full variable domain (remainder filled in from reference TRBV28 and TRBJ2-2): DVKVTQSSRYLVKRTGEKVFLECVQDMDHENMFWYRQDPGLGLRLIYFSYDVKMKEKGDIPEGYSVSREKKERFSLILESASTNQTSMYLCASSKTLVDTGELFFGEGSRLTVL.

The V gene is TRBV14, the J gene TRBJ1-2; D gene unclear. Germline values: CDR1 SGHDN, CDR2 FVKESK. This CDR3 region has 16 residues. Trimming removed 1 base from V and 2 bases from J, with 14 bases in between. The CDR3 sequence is CASSQAGTLLNYGYTF. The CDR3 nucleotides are TGTGCCAGCAGCCAAGCGGGCACTCTTCTCAACTATGGCTACACCTTC.

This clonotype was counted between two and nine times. The CDR3 sequence is CSARGVTPGQETQYF. CDR3 nucleotide sequence: TGCAGTGCTAGAGGCGTCACCCCGGGGCAAGAGACCCAGTACTTC. The rearrangement uses TRBV20-1 and TRBJ2-5, with TRBD2 as a possible D gene (5 bases). The CDR3 has 15 residues. Germline values: CDR1 DFQATT, CDR2 SNEGSKA (reference sequence). V lost 1 base, J lost 2 bases, and 14 bases lay in between.

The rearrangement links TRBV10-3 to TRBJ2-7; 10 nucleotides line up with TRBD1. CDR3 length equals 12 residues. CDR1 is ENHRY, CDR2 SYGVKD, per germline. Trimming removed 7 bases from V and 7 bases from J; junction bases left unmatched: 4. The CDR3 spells CAIKTGGREQYF. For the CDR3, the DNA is TGTGCCATCAAGACAGGGGGCAGGGAGCAGTACTTC.

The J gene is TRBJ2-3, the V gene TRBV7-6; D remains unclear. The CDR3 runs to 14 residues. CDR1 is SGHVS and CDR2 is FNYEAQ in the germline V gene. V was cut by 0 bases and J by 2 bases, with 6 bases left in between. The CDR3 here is CASSLAVHTDTQYF. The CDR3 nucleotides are TGTGCCAGCAGCTTAGCGGTTCACACAGATACGCAGTATTTT. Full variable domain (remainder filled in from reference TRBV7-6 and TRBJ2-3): GAGVSQSPRYKVTKRGQDVALRCDPISGHVSLYWYRQALGQGPEFLTYFNYEAQQDKSGLPNDRFSAERPEGSISTLTIQRTEQRDSAMYRCASSLAVHTDTQYFGPGTRLTVL.

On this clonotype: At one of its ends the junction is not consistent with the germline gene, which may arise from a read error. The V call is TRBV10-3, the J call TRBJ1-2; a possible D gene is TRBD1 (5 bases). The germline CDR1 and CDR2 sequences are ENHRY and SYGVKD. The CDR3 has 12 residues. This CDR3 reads CAISGQNYGHTF. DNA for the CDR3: TGTGCCATCAGTGGACAGAACTATGGCCACACCTTC.

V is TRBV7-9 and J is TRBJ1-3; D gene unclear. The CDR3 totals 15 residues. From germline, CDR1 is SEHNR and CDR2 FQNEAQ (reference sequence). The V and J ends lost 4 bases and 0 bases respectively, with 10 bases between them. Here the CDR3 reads CASSSDKGSGNTIYF. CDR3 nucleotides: TGTGCCAGCAGCTCCGACAAGGGCTCTGGAAACACCATATATTTT. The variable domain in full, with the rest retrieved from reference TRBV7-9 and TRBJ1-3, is DTGVSQNPRHKITKRGQNVTFRCDPISEHNRLYWYRQTLGQGPEFLTYFQNEAQLEKSRLLSDRFSAERPKGSFSTLEIQRTEQGDSAMYLCASSSDKGSGNTIYFGEGSWLTVV.

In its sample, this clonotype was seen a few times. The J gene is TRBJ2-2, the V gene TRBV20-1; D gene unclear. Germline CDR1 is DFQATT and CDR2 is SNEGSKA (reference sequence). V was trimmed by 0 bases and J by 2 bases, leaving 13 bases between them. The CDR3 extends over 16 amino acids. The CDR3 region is CSARDPRDANTGELFF. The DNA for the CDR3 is TGCAGTGCTAGAGACCCCCGAGATGCTAACACCGGGGAGCTGTTTTTT.